This is a list of T cell receptor beta chains from one sample in a study of liver allograft versus peripheral blood T cells. TCRdb analysed the reads with MiXCR anew, one entry per CDR3 protein. The data contain thousands of distinct CDR3 sequences, 14% to 15% of them seen just once; the ten biggest clones take up over 40%. The receptors originated from a human patient who had a liver transplant. Some of the T cells might come from the graft donor. The CDR3 runs from the conserved cysteine through the conserved F or W. A D gene is named only where the DNA matches it firmly. Clone size, where shown, is once, few, many, or a class for clones that have expanded.

CDR3: CAISESTDQETQYF
DNA: TGTGCCATCAGTGAGTCGACAGATCAAGAGACCCAGTACTTC
V: TRBV10-3
D: NA
J: TRBJ2-5
size: many

CDR3: CASSYSMEARTGGDTEAFF
DNA: TGTGCCAGCAGTTACTCGATGGAAGCCCGGACAGGAGGGGACACTGAAGCTTTCTTT
V: TRBV6-2/TRBV6-3
D: TRBD1
J: TRBJ1-1
size: medium-sized

CDR3: CASSYSPGRNFYEQYF
DNA: TGTGCCAGCAGTTACTCGCCGGGACGTAACTTCTACGAGCAGTACTTC
V: TRBV6-6
D: NA
J: TRBJ2-7
size: NA

CDR3: CASSTPVGAQNEQYF
DNA: TGTGCCAGCAGTACCCCCGTTGGGGCGCAAAACGAGCAGTACTTC
V: TRBV6-2/TRBV6-3
D: NA
J: TRBJ2-7
size: many

CDR3: CAWSFGYYEQYF
DNA: TGTGCCTGGAGTTTCGGGTACTACGAGCAGTACTTC
V: TRBV30
D: NA
J: TRBJ2-7
size: few

CDR3: CASSGTGAGYQPQHF
DNA: TGTGCCAGCAGCGGCACAGGGGCCGGTTATCAGCCCCAGCATTTT
V: TRBV7-9
D: TRBD1
J: TRBJ1-5
size: NA

CDR3: CSARDNQGTWRNQPQHF
DNA: TGCAGTGCTAGAGATAATCAAGGGACTTGGCGCAATCAGCCCCAGCATTTT
V: TRBV20-1
D: NA
J: TRBJ1-5
size: NA

CDR3: CAWSVGQAYEQYF
DNA: TGTGCCTGGAGTGTAGGGCAGGCCTACGAGCAGTACTTC
V: TRBV30
D: NA
J: TRBJ2-7
size: medium-sized

CDR3: CASSWTSGGSEQYF
DNA: TGTGCCAGCAGCTGGACTAGCGGGGGGAGCGAGCAGTACTTC
V: TRBV2
D: TRBD2
J: TRBJ2-7
size: few

CDR3: CASSHDRGSQPQHF
DNA: TGTGCCAGCAGTCACGACAGGGGGAGTCAGCCCCAGCATTTT
V: TRBV6-5
D: TRBD1
J: TRBJ1-5
size: many

CDR3: CASSAGGAYEQYF
DNA: TGTGCCAGTAGTGCCGGGGGGGCCTACGAGCAGTACTTC
V: TRBV19
D: TRBD2
J: TRBJ2-7
size: many

CDR3: CASRELDSDTQYF
DNA: TGTGCCAGCAGGGAGCTAGATTCAGATACGCAGTATTTT
V: TRBV2
D: NA
J: TRBJ2-3
size: once

CDR3: CSVEDSPPGDDTGELFF
DNA: TGCAGCGTTGAAGACTCGCCCCCCGGGGACGACACCGGGGAGCTGTTTTTT
V: TRBV29-1
D: NA
J: TRBJ2-2
size: medium-sized

CDR3: CASNSPGSREKLFF
DNA: TGTGCCAGCAACTCTCCTGGGAGTCGAGAAAAACTGTTTTTT
V: TRBV12-3/TRBV12-4
D: NA
J: TRBJ1-4
size: medium-sized

CDR3: CASQEGYGNTEAFF
DNA: TGTGCCAGCCAGGAGGGATACGGAAACACTGAAGCTTTCTTT
V: TRBV27
D: NA
J: TRBJ1-1
size: many

CDR3: CATRTRRGTGELFF
DNA: TGTGCCACCCGGACTCGGCGGGGCACCGGGGAGCTGTTTTTT
V: TRBV19
D: NA
J: TRBJ2-2
size: medium-sized

CDR3: CATSTSGTGNLGYTF
DNA: TGTGCCACCAGCACCTCCGGGACAGGGAATCTTGGCTACACCTTC
V: TRBV15
D: TRBD1
J: TRBJ1-2
size: NA

CDR3: CASSSPTSTDTYEQYF
DNA: TGTGCCAGCAGTTCCCCTACCTCGACAGATACTTACGAGCAGTACTTC
V: TRBV6-6
D: NA
J: TRBJ2-7
size: medium-sized

CDR3: CASSSDRIGYGYTF
DNA: TGTGCCAGCAGCTCGGACCGAATTGGCTATGGCTACACCTTC
V: TRBV5-4
D: NA
J: TRBJ1-2
size: medium-sized

CDR3: CASSMGVGGYTF
DNA: TGTGCCAGTAGTATGGGTGTCGGTGGCTACACCTTC
V: TRBV19
D: NA
J: TRBJ1-2
size: medium-sized

CDR3: CASSPLLGLAKNIQYF
DNA: TGTGCCAGCTCACCGCTCCTAGGGTTAGCCAAAAACATTCAGTACTTC
V: TRBV18
D: NA
J: TRBJ2-4
size: medium-sized

CDR3: CSVEGTGGYEQYF
DNA: TGCAGCGTTGAAGGGACAGGGGGCTACGAGCAGTACTTC
V: TRBV29-1
D: TRBD1
J: TRBJ2-7
size: medium-sized

CDR3: CASSLDREKAGNTIYF
DNA: TGTGCCAGCAGCTTGGACAGGGAGAAAGCTGGAAACACCATATATTTT
V: TRBV5-4
D: NA
J: TRBJ1-3
size: many

CDR3: CASSLGSPLHF
DNA: TGTGCCAGCAGCTTGGGCTCACCCCTCCACTTT
V: TRBV13
D: NA
J: TRBJ1-6
size: many

CDR3: CASSLANGGRTEAFF
DNA: TGTGCCAGCAGCTTAGCGAATGGCGGGAGGACTGAAGCTTTCTTT
V: TRBV7-9
D: NA
J: TRBJ1-1
size: medium-sized

CDR3: CASSMRRTARGSEKLFF
DNA: TGTGCCAGTAGTATGCGGAGGACGGCCCGGGGGAGTGAAAAACTGTTTTTT
V: TRBV19
D: NA
J: TRBJ1-4
size: medium-sized

CDR3: CASEENTEAFF
DNA: TGTGCCAGCGAAGAAAACACTGAAGCTTTCTTT
V: TRBV6-1
D: NA
J: TRBJ1-1
size: medium-sized

CDR3: CASSPTVGTTEAFF
DNA: TGTGCCAGCAGTCCCACTGTAGGAACCACTGAAGCTTTCTTT
V: TRBV12-3/TRBV12-4
D: NA
J: TRBJ1-1
size: medium-sized

CDR3: CASSLLGQRPSGNTIYF
DNA: TGTGCCAGCAGCCTTCTGGGACAGCGTCCCTCTGGAAACACCATATATTTT
V: TRBV28
D: TRBD1
J: TRBJ1-3
size: many

CDR3: CASSLVYAGAGTEAFF
DNA: TGTGCCAGCAGTTTAGTTTACGCGGGTGCAGGCACTGAAGCTTTCTTT
V: TRBV27
D: NA
J: TRBJ1-1
size: medium-sized

CDR3: CASSLQGSNQPQHF
DNA: TGTGCCAGCAGTTTACAGGGGAGCAATCAGCCCCAGCATTTT
V: TRBV27
D: NA
J: TRBJ1-5
size: medium-sized

CDR3: CASSYTGRGNQPQHF
DNA: TGTGCCAGCAGTTACACAGGCAGGGGCAATCAGCCCCAGCATTTT
V: TRBV6-6
D: NA
J: TRBJ1-5
size: many

CDR3: CASSSLGGAYYEQYF
DNA: TGTGCCAGCAGCTCGTTGGGGGGAGCCTACTACGAGCAGTACTTC
V: TRBV5-4
D: NA
J: TRBJ2-7
size: medium-sized

CDR3: CSARDLGGWEKLFF
DNA: TGCAGTGCTAGAGATCTGGGGGGCTGGGAAAAACTGTTTTTT
V: TRBV20-1
D: NA
J: TRBJ1-4
size: many

CDR3: CASSQGHQVLRNTIYF
DNA: TGTGCCAGCAGCCAAGGGCATCAGGTCCTGCGGAACACCATATATTTT
V: TRBV14
D: NA
J: TRBJ1-3
size: NA

CDR3: CASSVGGLPGYEQYF
DNA: TGTGCCAGCAGCGTAGGGGGTTTACCGGGCTACGAGCAGTACTTC
V: TRBV9
D: NA
J: TRBJ2-7
size: few

CDR3: CASSEQAYEQYF
DNA: TGTGCCAGCAGTGAACAAGCCTACGAGCAGTACTTC
V: TRBV2
D: NA
J: TRBJ2-7
size: NA

CDR3: CASSIVGTSTYNEQFF
DNA: TGTGCCAGTAGTATAGTGGGGACTAGCACCTACAATGAGCAGTTCTTC
V: TRBV19
D: TRBD2
J: TRBJ2-1
size: many

CDR3: CASSRSANTEAFF
DNA: TGTGCCAGTAGTAGGTCGGCGAACACTGAAGCTTTCTTT
V: TRBV19
D: NA
J: TRBJ1-1
size: medium-sized

CDR3: CSVEDRDRVNTEAFF
DNA: TGCAGCGTTGAAGATCGGGACAGGGTCAACACTGAAGCTTTCTTT
V: TRBV29-1
D: TRBD1
J: TRBJ1-1
size: NA

CDR3: CAIKRDVNLGYEQYF
DNA: TGTGCCATCAAACGGGACGTAAACTTAGGCTACGAGCAGTACTTC
V: TRBV10-3
D: NA
J: TRBJ2-7
size: many

CDR3: CASSPRQLSGNTIYF
DNA: TGTGCCAGCTCACCCCGACAGCTCTCTGGAAACACCATATATTTT
V: TRBV18
D: NA
J: TRBJ1-3
size: medium-sized

CDR3: CASSRTGGTSYNEQFF
DNA: TGTGCCAGCAGTAGAACAGGGGGCACCTCCTACAATGAGCAGTTCTTC
V: TRBV7-9
D: TRBD1
J: TRBJ2-1
size: few

CDR3: CAISVQRGMKNTEAFF
DNA: TGTGCCATCAGTGTGCAGCGAGGGATGAAGAACACTGAAGCTTTCTTT
V: TRBV10-3
D: NA
J: TRBJ1-1
size: medium-sized

CDR3: CASSWGGTEAFF
DNA: TGTGCCAGTAGTTGGGGGGGGACTGAAGCTTTCTTT
V: TRBV19
D: NA
J: TRBJ1-1
size: large

CDR3: CASSISGLAGGRNTGELFF
DNA: TGTGCCAGTAGTATTTCGGGACTAGCGGGAGGGCGGAACACCGGGGAGCTGTTTTTT
V: TRBV19
D: TRBD2
J: TRBJ2-2
size: NA

CDR3: CASSATGSPDEQYF
DNA: TGTGCCAGCAGCGCCACCGGGTCGCCCGACGAGCAGTACTTC
V: TRBV9
D: NA
J: TRBJ2-7
size: few

CDR3: CASSWSGPHPNYGYTF
DNA: TGTGCCAGCAGCTGGAGTGGGCCCCACCCTAACTATGGCTACACCTTC
V: TRBV7-9
D: NA
J: TRBJ1-2
size: NA

CDR3: CSAPSAGGPYYGYTF
DNA: TGCAGTGCTCCCTCAGCGGGGGGACCTTACTATGGCTACACCTTC
V: TRBV20-1
D: NA
J: TRBJ1-2
size: medium-sized

CDR3: CASSFSAGGQAYEQYF
DNA: TGTGCCAGCAGTTTCTCCGCGGGGGGTCAAGCCTACGAGCAGTACTTC
V: TRBV27
D: TRBD2
J: TRBJ2-7
size: NA

CDR3: CASGRFWRGQTEAFF
DNA: TGTGCTAGTGGGAGATTCTGGCGGGGGCAAACTGAAGCTTTCTTT
V: TRBV12-5
D: NA
J: TRBJ1-1
size: many

CDR3: CSVENNYEQYF
DNA: TGCAGTGTCGAGAACAACTACGAGCAGTACTTC
V: TRBV20-1
D: NA
J: TRBJ2-7
size: few

CDR3: CASSQTGSVQPQHF
DNA: TGTGCCAGCAGTCAGACAGGGTCGGTTCAGCCCCAGCATTTT
V: TRBV27
D: TRBD1
J: TRBJ1-5
size: many

CDR3: CSARAPTRTGSYEQYF
DNA: TGCAGTGCTAGAGCCCCCACTAGGACGGGCTCCTACGAGCAGTACTTC
V: TRBV20-1
D: NA
J: TRBJ2-7
size: NA

CDR3: CASSPLRGNTEAFF
DNA: TGTGCCAGCAGCCCCCTGAGGGGGAACACTGAAGCTTTCTTT
V: TRBV7-3
D: NA
J: TRBJ1-1
size: few